This entry is about one TCR beta chain. Its antigen is as yet unknown. The data derive from a study of PD-L1 blockade in urothelial cancer. Sequenced by immunoSEQ multiplex PCR; TCRdb stores in-frame clones only, minus some. The sample yields approximately 79,000 clones, approximately 89% seen once. General observations from the study: Durable-benefit patients had greater expansion of tumor-associated blood clones at 3 weeks.

This CDR3 has 17 residues. The time point denotes: peripheral blood 6 weeks after treatment start. Per-patient samples, pretreatment and on-treatment, numbered 1 to 8. The rearrangement uses TRBV21-1 and TRBJ1-3; TRBD1, as called in the table, went unchecked against the DNA. TRBV21-1 is annotated as a pseudogene. The origin of this receptor is a woman at least 80 years old with urothelial cancer. Sequences were derived from PBMCs, sampled around atezolizumab (anti-PD-L1) treatment. The CDR3 reads CASSSEGGPDSGNTIYF. The CDR3 DNA reads TGTGCCAGCAGCTCCGAAGGGGGCCCAGACTCTGGAAACACCATATATTTT.